The clone carrying this T cell receptor beta chain was seen just once. Its cognate antigen is unknown. This record belongs to a study of OX40 agonist ivuxolimab in advanced cancers. Study results and caveats: Average numbers of expanded clones were greater in CD8+ T cells than in CD4+. Which antigen the expanded peripheral T cells recognized is unknown.

Clones were sequenced by immunoSEQ multiplex PCR, and TCRdb holds only the in-frame ones, with some missing. The sample has 70,000 to 90,000 clones, around 90% seen once; the top ten hold roughly 0.37%. Patients with autoimmune history or systemic immunosuppression were excluded. V gave up 5 bases and J gave up 4 bases, with 14 bases separating them. Germline values: CDR1 SGHVS, CDR2 FQNEAQ. The CDR3 runs to 15 residues. The sequencing used CD4+ or CD8+ T cells sorted from blood, collected in a trial of the OX40 agonist ivuxolimab. This sequence joins TRBV7-8 and TRBJ1-4; a possible D gene is TRBD1 (5 bases). The source is an adult with an advanced solid tumor such as melanoma, head and neck, liver or kidney cancer. The CDR3 region is CASSQMGGFNEKLFF. The CDR3 DNA follows: TGTGCCAGCAGCCAGATGGGGGGATTTAATGAAAAACTGTTTTTT.